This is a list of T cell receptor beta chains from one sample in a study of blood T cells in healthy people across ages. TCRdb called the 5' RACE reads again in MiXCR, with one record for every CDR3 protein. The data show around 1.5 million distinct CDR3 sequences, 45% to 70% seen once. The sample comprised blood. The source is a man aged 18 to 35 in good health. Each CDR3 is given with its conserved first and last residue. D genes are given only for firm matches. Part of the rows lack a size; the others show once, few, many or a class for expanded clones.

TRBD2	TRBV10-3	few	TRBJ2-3	TGTGCCATCAGTGAGCCCAGCGGGAGGTTCTCAGATACGCAGTATTTT	CAISEPSGRFSDTQYF
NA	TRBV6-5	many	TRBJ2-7	TGTGCCAGCAGTTATTCGGGTCCAGGGTCCTACGAGCAGTACTTC	CASSYSGPGSYEQYF
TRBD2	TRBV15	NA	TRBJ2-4	TGTGCCACCAGCAGGCGGGCTAGCGGGAGTGACATTCAGTACTTC	CATSRRASGSDIQYF
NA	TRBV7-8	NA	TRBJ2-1	TGTGCCAGCAGCTTTCTATGGGAGACCGACAATGAGCAGTTCTTC	CASSFLWETDNEQFF
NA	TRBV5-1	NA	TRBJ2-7	TGCGCCAGCAGCTTGGCCCATAACTACGAGCAGTACTTC	CASSLAHNYEQYF
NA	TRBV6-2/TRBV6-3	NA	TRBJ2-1	TGTGCCAGCAGAACGGGGGGCAGGAATGAGCAGTTCTTC	CASRTGGRNEQFF
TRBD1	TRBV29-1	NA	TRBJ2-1	TGCAGCGTCCACAGACAGGGCTCTGATGAGCAGTTCTTC	CSVHRQGSDEQFF
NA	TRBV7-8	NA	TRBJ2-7	TGTGCCAGCAGCTTAGGGGGACCTCACAATGAGCAGTACTTC	CASSLGGPHNEQYF
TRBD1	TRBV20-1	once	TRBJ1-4	TGCAGTGCTCCAGATCAACAGGGGGCAGAGGAAAAACTGTTTTTT	CSAPDQQGAEEKLFF
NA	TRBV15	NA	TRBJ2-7	TGTGCCACCAGCGCCCGGAGCGATGGCGAGCAGTACTTC	CATSARSDGEQYF
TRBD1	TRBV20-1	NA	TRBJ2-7	TGCAGTGCTAGGGGACAGGGCGATCCCTACGAGCAGTACTTC	CSARGQGDPYEQYF
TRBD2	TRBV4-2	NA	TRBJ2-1	TGTGCCAGCAGCCAAGATTCGTGGAAGCGGGGGTTCTCCTACAATGAGCAGTTCTTC	CASSQDSWKRGFSYNEQFF
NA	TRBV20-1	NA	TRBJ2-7	TGCAGTGCTAGAGGCAGGGGCGGATACGAGCAGTACTTC	CSARGRGGYEQYF
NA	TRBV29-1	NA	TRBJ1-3	TGCAGCGTCCTCGTAGGGGGTCCTGGAAACACCATATATTTT	CSVLVGGPGNTIYF
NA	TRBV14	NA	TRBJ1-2	TGTGCCAGTAGCCAAGATCGCGGAGGGGGTTACTATGGCTACACCTTC	CASSQDRGGGYYGYTF
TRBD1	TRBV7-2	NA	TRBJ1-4	TGTGCCAGCAGCCCTGGCGGGGGACAGGGGAATGAAAAACTGTTTTTT	CASSPGGGQGNEKLFF
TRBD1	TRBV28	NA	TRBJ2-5	TGTGCCAGCAGTATCCCCCAGGGGGCTTTGGGGCAGTACTTC	CASSIPQGALGQYF
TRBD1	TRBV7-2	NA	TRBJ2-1	TGTGCCAGCAGCCCGAGGGTCGTGTGGGACAGGGGACACAATGAGCAGTTCTTC	CASSPRVVWDRGHNEQFF
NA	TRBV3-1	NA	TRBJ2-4	TGTGCCAGCAGCCAAGGCTCGGGCAACATTCAGTACTTC	CASSQGSGNIQYF
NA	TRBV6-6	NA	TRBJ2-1	TGTGCCAGCAGTCCCCACCAGGGTGAGGGCAATGAGCAGTTCTTC	CASSPHQGEGNEQFF
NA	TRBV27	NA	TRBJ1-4	TGTGCCAGCAGTTTAAACAGGGTCGGTGAAAAACTGTTTTTT	CASSLNRVGEKLFF
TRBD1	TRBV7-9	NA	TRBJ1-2	TGTGCCAGCAGCTCAGATATAACCAGGACAGGGTATGGCTACACCTTC	CASSSDITRTGYGYTF
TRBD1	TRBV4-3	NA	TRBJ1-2	TGCGCCAGCAGCCAAGGTGGACAGGGAAGGGGCTACACCTTC	CASSQGGQGRGYTF
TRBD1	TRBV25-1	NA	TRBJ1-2	TGTGCCAGCAGTGTTTCTCGTGGAGTGAGGGGGCCGTATGGGGGCTACACCTTC	CASSVSRGVRGPYGGYTF
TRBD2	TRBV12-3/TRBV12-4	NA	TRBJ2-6	TGTGCCAGCAGTCGCCCGGTAGGGACTACGATCTCTGGGGCCAACGTCCTGACTTTC	CASSRPVGTTISGANVLTF
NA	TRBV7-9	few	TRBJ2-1	TGTGCCAGCAGCCCCCCCCCTAGCGCCAATGAGCAGTTCTTC	CASSPPPSANEQFF